A selection of T cell receptor beta chains follows, all from one sample in a study of neoadjuvant anti-PD-1 for oral cavity cancer. Produced via immunoSEQ multiplex PCR; TCRdb's table is partial and in-frame only. The sample gives several thousand clones, around 66% of which show up once; approximately 4% is in the top ten. Sequencing used PBMCs, obtained after nivolumab (anti-PD-1) treatment. The receptors come from a person aged 35-79 years with oral cavity squamous cell carcinoma. Both conserved end residues are part of each CDR3. D genes are given only for firm matches. Not all rows give a size; the values are once, few, many and, for expanded clones, a class.

j_gene: TRBJ1-1
abundance: few
v_gene: TRBV29-1
d_gene: NA
CDR3nt: TGCAGCGCAACCTTGGGACTTTCTACTGAAGCTTTCTTT
CDR3aa: CSATLGLSTEAFF

j_gene: TRBJ1-3
abundance: NA
v_gene: TRBV6-1
d_gene: TRBD1
CDR3nt: TGTGCCAGCAGGCAGACAGGGACCGGAAACACCATATATTTT
CDR3aa: CASRQTGTGNTIYF

j_gene: TRBJ1-2
abundance: NA
v_gene: TRBV7-8
d_gene: NA
CDR3nt: TGTGCCAGCAGAGACTCCTCCAGGGGTGGCTACACCTTC
CDR3aa: CASRDSSRGGYTF

j_gene: TRBJ2-7
abundance: NA
v_gene: TRBV11-2
d_gene: TRBD2
CDR3nt: TGTGCCAGCAGCTCAACTAGCGGGACCGACTACGAGCAGTACTTC
CDR3aa: CASSSTSGTDYEQYF

j_gene: TRBJ1-3
abundance: once
v_gene: TRBV6-1
d_gene: TRBD1
CDR3nt: TGTGCCAGCATGCAGGGGGCGAACACCATATATTTT
CDR3aa: CASMQGANTIYF

j_gene: TRBJ1-1
abundance: NA
v_gene: TRBV5-1
d_gene: NA
CDR3nt: TGCGCCAGCAGCTTGGCAGGGTCTCGGAACACTGAAGCTTTCTTT
CDR3aa: CASSLAGSRNTEAFF

j_gene: TRBJ2-1
abundance: NA
v_gene: TRBV30
d_gene: NA
CDR3nt: TGTGCCTGGAGTGTAGAGGGGGGTTGGGGGAGCTCCTACAATGAGCAGTTCTTC
CDR3aa: CAWSVEGGWGSSYNEQFF

j_gene: TRBJ2-2
abundance: once
v_gene: TRBV6-5
d_gene: NA
CDR3nt: TGTGCCAGCAGTTCTACAGGGAACACCGGGGAGCTGTTTTTT
CDR3aa: CASSSTGNTGELFF

j_gene: TRBJ2-1
abundance: once
v_gene: TRBV4-1
d_gene: TRBD2
CDR3nt: TGCGCCAGCAGCCCTCACACTAGCGGGAGGGAAGGTGAGCAGTTCTTC
CDR3aa: CASSPHTSGREGEQFF

j_gene: TRBJ2-7
abundance: NA
v_gene: TRBV29-1
d_gene: TRBD1
CDR3nt: TGCAGCGGAGTCAGGGGGTACGAGCAGTACTTC
CDR3aa: CSGVRGYEQYF

j_gene: TRBJ2-5
abundance: few
v_gene: TRBV6-5
d_gene: NA
CDR3nt: TGTGCCAGCAGTGGGGCCCAGGAGACCCAGTACTTC
CDR3aa: CASSGAQETQYF

j_gene: TRBJ1-1
abundance: few
v_gene: TRBV6-6
d_gene: NA
CDR3nt: TGTGCCAGCGGAGGTGGGACGTACACTGAAGCTTTCTTT
CDR3aa: CASGGGTYTEAFF

j_gene: TRBJ2-7
abundance: once
v_gene: TRBV7-9
d_gene: NA
CDR3nt: TGTGCCAGCAGCCGAGCTGCAGGCTCCTACGAGCAGTACTTC
CDR3aa: CASSRAAGSYEQYF

j_gene: TRBJ2-5
abundance: once
v_gene: TRBV5-6
d_gene: NA
CDR3nt: TGTGCCAGCAGCTTGGGGACGGAAGAGACCCAGTACTTC
CDR3aa: CASSLGTEETQYF

j_gene: TRBJ2-1
abundance: NA
v_gene: TRBV28
d_gene: TRBD2
CDR3nt: TGTGCCAGCAGGCCCCCAGCGGGAAAGGGTGAGCAGTTCTTC
CDR3aa: CASRPPAGKGEQFF

j_gene: TRBJ2-7
abundance: NA
v_gene: TRBV10-2
d_gene: TRBD2
CDR3nt: TGCGCCAGCACTATTAGCGGGGGGGCCGACGAGCAGTACTTC
CDR3aa: CASTISGGADEQYF

j_gene: TRBJ1-2
abundance: few
v_gene: TRBV5-6
d_gene: TRBD1
CDR3nt: TGTGCCAGCAGCTTGGGTTCGGGACAGGACCCACGAGGCTATGGCTACACCTTC
CDR3aa: CASSLGSGQDPRGYGYTF

j_gene: TRBJ1-1
abundance: few
v_gene: TRBV18
d_gene: NA
CDR3nt: TGTGCCAGCTCACAGGGAGAGAACACTGAAGCTTTCTTT
CDR3aa: CASSQGENTEAFF

j_gene: TRBJ1-1
abundance: NA
v_gene: TRBV5-1
d_gene: NA
CDR3nt: TGCGCCAGCAGCTTGTTGGGGGGTAACACTGAAGCTTTCTTT
CDR3aa: CASSLLGGNTEAFF

j_gene: TRBJ2-2
abundance: NA
v_gene: TRBV27
d_gene: NA
CDR3nt: TGTGCCAGCAGTTTCACGGGGCGCGACGGGGAGCTGTTTTTT
CDR3aa: CASSFTGRDGELFF

j_gene: TRBJ2-2
abundance: NA
v_gene: TRBV2
d_gene: NA
CDR3nt: TGTGCCAACCGCCCGAACACCGGGGAGCTGTTTTTT
CDR3aa: CANRPNTGELFF

j_gene: TRBJ1-1
abundance: NA
v_gene: TRBV6-1
d_gene: NA
CDR3nt: TGTGCCAGCAGGGACTACGGGGAGGGTGAAACTGAAGCTTTCTTT
CDR3aa: CASRDYGEGETEAFF

j_gene: TRBJ1-5
abundance: NA
v_gene: TRBV5-5
d_gene: TRBD1
CDR3nt: TGTGCCAGCAGCGCGGGACAGACCATCGGCCAGCCCCAGCATTTT
CDR3aa: CASSAGQTIGQPQHF

j_gene: TRBJ2-1
abundance: NA
v_gene: TRBV2
d_gene: TRBD2
CDR3nt: TGTGCCAGCAACGGAGCGGGATTCTACAATGAGCAGTTCTTC
CDR3aa: CASNGAGFYNEQFF

j_gene: TRBJ1-1
abundance: NA
v_gene: TRBV19
d_gene: NA
CDR3nt: TGTGCCACCTCCCCGGTTGGGGAGTGGAACACTGAAGCTTTCTTT
CDR3aa: CATSPVGEWNTEAFF

j_gene: TRBJ2-1
abundance: NA
v_gene: TRBV27
d_gene: NA
CDR3nt: TGTGCCAGCAGTCCCTGGCGGGCGCGCAATGAGCAGTTCTTC
CDR3aa: CASSPWRARNEQFF

j_gene: TRBJ1-6
abundance: NA
v_gene: TRBV5-4
d_gene: TRBD1
CDR3nt: TGTGCCAGCAGGGGGACAGGCCTCTCCTATAATTCACCCCTCCACTTT
CDR3aa: CASRGTGLSYNSPLHF

j_gene: TRBJ2-1
abundance: once
v_gene: TRBV6-6
d_gene: TRBD2
CDR3nt: TGTGCCAGCAGTTACTCTGGCGGGAGCTCCTACAATGAGCAGTTCTTC
CDR3aa: CASSYSGGSSYNEQFF

j_gene: TRBJ2-7
abundance: NA
v_gene: TRBV27
d_gene: NA
CDR3nt: TGTGCCAGCAGTTTGTCGTGGAGCTCCTACGAGCAGTACTTC
CDR3aa: CASSLSWSSYEQYF

j_gene: TRBJ2-1
abundance: NA
v_gene: TRBV2
d_gene: TRBD2
CDR3nt: TGTGCCGGCCTAGGGGGACTAGCGCCCCTTGAGCAGTTCTTC
CDR3aa: CAGLGGLAPLEQFF

j_gene: TRBJ1-2
abundance: NA
v_gene: TRBV19
d_gene: NA
CDR3nt: TGTGCCAGTAGTATTCAGGGGAACTATGGCTACACCTTC
CDR3aa: CASSIQGNYGYTF

j_gene: TRBJ2-7
abundance: NA
v_gene: TRBV19
d_gene: NA
CDR3nt: TGTGCCAGTAGAAGGGATAGTCCCCCCTACGAGCAGTACTTC
CDR3aa: CASRRDSPPYEQYF

j_gene: TRBJ2-1
abundance: NA
v_gene: TRBV5-1
d_gene: NA
CDR3nt: TGCGCCAGCAGCTCCTCACTAACTCGCTCCTACAATGAGCAGTTCTTC
CDR3aa: CASSSSLTRSYNEQFF

j_gene: TRBJ2-1
abundance: NA
v_gene: TRBV11-2
d_gene: TRBD2
CDR3nt: TGTGCCAGCAGCCCGACTAGCGGCCTCTACAATGAGCAGTTCTTC
CDR3aa: CASSPTSGLYNEQFF

j_gene: TRBJ1-6
abundance: NA
v_gene: TRBV5-4
d_gene: NA
CDR3nt: TGTGCCAGCAGCCCCTGGTCCTATAATTCACCCCTCCACTTT
CDR3aa: CASSPWSYNSPLHF

j_gene: TRBJ1-6
abundance: NA
v_gene: TRBV30
d_gene: NA
CDR3nt: TGTGCCTGGACTCTTACTACCTATAATTCACCCCTCCACTTT
CDR3aa: CAWTLTTYNSPLHF

j_gene: TRBJ2-7
abundance: few
v_gene: TRBV5-1
d_gene: TRBD1
CDR3nt: TGCGCCAGCAGTCAGGGACAGGCTGGCGAGCAGTACTTC
CDR3aa: CASSQGQAGEQYF

j_gene: TRBJ1-1
abundance: NA
v_gene: TRBV5-1
d_gene: NA
CDR3nt: TGCGCCAGCGCTAGGGGCAGGGAGAACACTGAAGCTTTCTTT
CDR3aa: CASARGRENTEAFF

j_gene: TRBJ2-5
abundance: NA
v_gene: TRBV5-4
d_gene: NA
CDR3nt: TGTGCCAGCAGCTTGGCCGGGCGGGGACAAGAGACCCAGTACTTC
CDR3aa: CASSLAGRGQETQYF

j_gene: TRBJ2-5
abundance: NA
v_gene: TRBV15
d_gene: NA
CDR3nt: TGTGCCACCAGCAGAGATCGCTGGGGGGGGCTGGAGACCCAGTACTTC
CDR3aa: CATSRDRWGGLETQYF

j_gene: TRBJ2-1
abundance: NA
v_gene: TRBV6-6
d_gene: NA
CDR3nt: TGTGCCAGCACCCCCGACCCACCCAAGGGCAATGAGCAGTTCTTC
CDR3aa: CASTPDPPKGNEQFF

j_gene: TRBJ2-7
abundance: few
v_gene: TRBV5-8
d_gene: TRBD2
CDR3nt: TGTGCCAGCAGCTTGGCGAGCGGGGGGTACTACGAGCAGTACTTC
CDR3aa: CASSLASGGYYEQYF

j_gene: TRBJ2-1
abundance: NA
v_gene: TRBV7-3
d_gene: TRBD2
CDR3nt: TGTGCCAGCACCCCTGGGACTAGCGGGAGAGGAGAGCAGTTCTTC
CDR3aa: CASTPGTSGRGEQFF

j_gene: TRBJ2-3
abundance: NA
v_gene: TRBV7-3
d_gene: NA
CDR3nt: TGTGCCAGCAGCTTCCAACCGGGCCCAACAGATACGCAGTATTTT
CDR3aa: CASSFQPGPTDTQYF

j_gene: TRBJ2-1
abundance: NA
v_gene: TRBV5-1
d_gene: TRBD2
CDR3nt: TGCGCCAGCAGCTTGATGGCTAGCGGGGGTAATGAGCAGTTCTTC
CDR3aa: CASSLMASGGNEQFF

j_gene: TRBJ1-2
abundance: once
v_gene: TRBV7-9
d_gene: NA
CDR3nt: TGTGCCAGCAGCCCTAGCGGGTATTCAGTTGGTAGCTACACCTTC
CDR3aa: CASSPSGYSVGSYTF

j_gene: TRBJ2-3
abundance: NA
v_gene: TRBV7-9
d_gene: NA
CDR3nt: TGTGCCAGCAGCGTCCCGGGATTCATCACAGATACGCAGTATTTT
CDR3aa: CASSVPGFITDTQYF

j_gene: TRBJ2-5
abundance: NA
v_gene: TRBV5-8
d_gene: TRBD2
CDR3nt: TGTGCCAGCAGCTCCCTAGGGACTAGCGTACAAGAGACCCAGTACTTC
CDR3aa: CASSSLGTSVQETQYF

j_gene: TRBJ1-4
abundance: NA
v_gene: TRBV5-1
d_gene: TRBD1
CDR3nt: TGCGCCAGCAGCTCTGGGGGACAGGGGGCAAATGAAAAACTGTTTTTT
CDR3aa: CASSSGGQGANEKLFF

j_gene: TRBJ1-1
abundance: NA
v_gene: TRBV15
d_gene: TRBD1
CDR3nt: TGTGCCACGACCCCATATCTTGAGGGGGCGAACACTGAAGCTTTCTTT
CDR3aa: CATTPYLEGANTEAFF

j_gene: TRBJ1-1
abundance: NA
v_gene: TRBV6-1
d_gene: NA
CDR3nt: TGTGCCAGCAGTGAAGGGCTCGGAAACACTGAAGCTTTCTTT
CDR3aa: CASSEGLGNTEAFF

j_gene: TRBJ2-5
abundance: NA
v_gene: TRBV13
d_gene: TRBD1
CDR3nt: TGTGCCAGCAGCCCCCGCGTGGGACAGGGTGAAGAGACCCAGTACTTC
CDR3aa: CASSPRVGQGEETQYF

j_gene: TRBJ1-1
abundance: NA
v_gene: TRBV2
d_gene: NA
CDR3nt: TGTGCCAGCAGTGAAGCGCTGAACAGGGTCACTGAAGCTTTCTTT
CDR3aa: CASSEALNRVTEAFF